The 6 T cell receptor beta chains given below trace back to one sample, sequenced in a study of CD8+CD57+ T cells in acquired aplastic anemia. For CDR3 and TCR beta VDJ profiling, genomic DNA was the template used. A single record per CDR3 protein comes from TCRdb applying MiXCR to the reads. The sample gives hundreds of thousands of distinct CDR3 sequences, 55% to 75% of which show up once; under 4.5% is in the top ten. Sequenced sample: sorted CD4+, CD8+, or CD8+CD57+ T cells (not recorded which) from PBMCs. Receptor source: a human donor in good health, serving as a control.

The V call is TRBV20-1, the J call TRBJ2-7, with 7 bases fitting TRBD1. J lost 0 bases, V lost 5 bases, and 10 bases had no gene match. CDR1 and CDR2 (germline): DFQATT, SNEGSKA (reference sequence). The CDR3 has 15 amino acids. CDR3 amino acids: CSALTGTAYSYEQYF. The CDR3, as DNA: TGCAGTGCTCTTACCGGGACAGCATACTCCTACGAGCAGTACTTC.

Only one count was recorded for this clonotype. This chain uses TRBV9 with TRBJ2-3, with 7 bases lining up with TRBD2. V was clipped by 0 bases and J by 5 bases; unmatched bases: 6. The germline V gene has CDR1 SGDLS and CDR2 YYNGEE. The CDR3 contains 15 residues. CDR3 nucleotide sequence: TGTGCCAGCAGCGTAGAAACGGGGGGTCAAGATACGCAGTATTTT. Protein: CASSVETGGQDTQYF.

This clonotype was detected once. The junction and the germline gene differ at one end; a read error may be behind it. This sequence joins TRBV11-1 and TRBJ1-3; no clear D. This CDR3 has 14 amino acids. Germline V gene sequence: CDR1 SGHAT, CDR2 FQDESV (reference sequence). The CDR3 coding sequence is TGCGCCAGCAGCCCCGGGAAACGCGAGAACACCATATATTTT. Translated: CASSPGKRENTIYF.

The V and J genes are TRBV20-1 and TRBJ1-1; D unclear. Looked up from germline, CDR1 is DFQATT and CDR2 is SNEGSKA (reference sequence). V lost 2 bases and J 1 base, leaving 8 bases between the germline ends. The CDR3 runs to 13 residues. The DNA for the CDR3 is TGCAGTGCTAGAATCGGTAGGAACACTGAAGCTTTCTTT. It translates to CSARIGRNTEAFF.

This clonotype was counted at least ten times. This chain joins TRBV6-2 or TRBV6-3 and TRBJ1-5; D remains unclear. V was trimmed by 7 bases and J by 0 bases, leaving 10 bases between them. Germline CDR1 MNHEY, CDR2 SVGEGT. The CDR3 sequence is 14 residues long. The CDR3 sequence is CASTSLYSNQPQHF. Written as DNA, the CDR3 is TGTGCCAGCACCAGTTTGTATAGCAATCAGCCCCAGCATTTT.

This clonotype was counted many times. The CDR3 is CASSHRVTNSPLHF. Here the CDR3 DNA reads TGCGCCAGCAGTCACAGGGTGACTAATTCACCCCTCCACTTT. The chain couples TRBV4-1 to TRBJ1-6, with D possibly TRBD1 on 6 matching bases. The length of the CDR3 is 14 residues. Deletions cut 6 bases from V and 6 bases from J, with 12 bases between. The V gene's germline CDR1 is MGHRA and CDR2 YSYEKL.